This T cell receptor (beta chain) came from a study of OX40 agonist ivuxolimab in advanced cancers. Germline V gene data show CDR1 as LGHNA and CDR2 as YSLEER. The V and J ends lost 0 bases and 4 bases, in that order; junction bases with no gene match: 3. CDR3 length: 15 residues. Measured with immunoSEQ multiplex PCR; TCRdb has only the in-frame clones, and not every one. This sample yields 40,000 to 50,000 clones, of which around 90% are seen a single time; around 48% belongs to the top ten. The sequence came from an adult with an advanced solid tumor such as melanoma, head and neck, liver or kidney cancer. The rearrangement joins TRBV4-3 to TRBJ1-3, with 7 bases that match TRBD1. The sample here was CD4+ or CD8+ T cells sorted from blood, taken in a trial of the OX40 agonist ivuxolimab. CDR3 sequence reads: CASSQDQGGGNTIYF. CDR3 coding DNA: TGCGCCAGCAGCCAAGATCAAGGGGGCGGAAACACCATATATTTT.